Listed here is a single T cell receptor beta chain. This record comes from a study of blood T cell repertoires in COVID-19. As for the study in general: Either two negative PCRs, clearance, or symptom resolution qualified Cohort 3 donors as recovered.

Living in 24 US areas, the participants were between roughly 18 and 89 years of age. The CDR3 loop spans 16 amino acids. Germline-derived CDR1 and CDR2 are LGHDT and YNNKEL (reference sequence). V lost 3 bases to trimming and J lost 3 bases, with 12 bases between them. Assay: immunoSEQ multiplex PCR; the TCRdb copy retains only in-frame clones and omits some. The table records more than 200,000 clones, around 90% of them present only once. Sequences were obtained from PBMCs or T cells enriched from blood (not recorded which). The receptor was isolated from a man aged 25 to 40 in a cohort exposed to, infected with or recovered from COVID-19 (not recorded which). The rearrangement links TRBV3-1 (or the pseudogene TRBV3-2) to TRBJ1-6; D call uncertain. CDR3 loop: CASSHHSGCYNSPLHF. The CDR3 region has the DNA TGTGCCAGCAGCCATCATTCGGGTTGCTATAATTCACCCCTCCACTTT.